This T cell receptor (beta chain) was sequenced during a study of blood T cell repertoires in COVID-19. Libraries were prepared by immunoSEQ multiplex PCR; TCRdb keeps only in-frame clonotypes and omits some of them. The table lists 240,000 or so clones, approximately 86% of them singletons. Everyone who took part was roughly 18 to 90 years old, and they came from 24 US areas. CDR1 SGDLS and CDR2 YYNGEE come from the germline V gene. The CDR3 is 15 amino acids. Unmatched junction bases numbered 2, after V lost 0 bases and J lost 4 bases. The clonotype comes from a woman aged 40 to 50 with acute COVID-19. The specimen was PBMCs or T cells enriched from blood (not recorded which). The chain has TRBV9 and TRBJ2-1; 9 nucleotides agree with TRBD2. CDR3 region: CASSVALAGYNEQFF. CDR3 bases: TGTGCCAGCAGCGTAGCACTAGCGGGTTACAATGAGCAGTTCTTC. The full variable domain, rest sourced from reference TRBV9 and TRBJ2-1, is DSGVTQTPKHLITATGQRVTLRCSPRSGDLSVYWYQQSLDQGLQFLIQYYNGEERAKGNILERFSAQQFPDLHSELNLSSLELGDSALYFCASSVALAGYNEQFFGPGTRLTVL.